The clone carrying this TCR beta chain was found many times. Its cognate antigen is unknown. These data are taken from a study of T cells in Graves' hyperthyroidism and ophthalmopathy. In the study overall: At the time of initial diagnosis and before any treatment, peripheral blood was collected. Findings and caveats of the study: Blood also contained most expanded thyroid clonotypes above 0.001. Separation of ophthalmopathy from stable hyperthyroidism was achieved by a 13 V-J model.

There were TCR beta CDR3 regions amplified from RNA transcripts. Primed by the HTBI set, a first-round RT-PCR was run on the TCR CDR3. One entry per CDR3 protein, called by TCRdb with MiXCR from the multiplex PCR reads. The sample has more than 300,000 distinct CDR3 sequences, about 14% seen once. From germline, CDR1 is SGDLS and CDR2 YYNGEE. V was pared by 1 base and J by 0 bases, with 9 bases of the junction left unmatched. This CDR3 has 17 residues. The material sequenced was blood. The TCR originated in a young woman with Graves' ophthalmopathy. The chain combines TRBV9 with TRBJ1-1, with TRBD1 matching over 7 bases. The CDR3 loop reads CASSVRDSLSLNTEAFF. The CDR3 nucleotides are TGTGCCAGCAGCGTACGGGACAGCCTCTCCTTGAACACTGAAGCTTTCTTT.